This TCR beta chain was found in a study of PD-1 blockade in classical Hodgkin lymphoma. Each and every patient relapsed after autologous stem cell transplantation, and patients got differing brentuximab vedotin exposure. The CDR3 totals 13 residues. V was clipped by 1 base and J by 7 bases, with 11 bases between them. The germline V gene has CDR1 MGHDK and CDR2 SYGVNS. Data came from immunoSEQ multiplex PCR; TCRdb stores just in-frame clones and leaves some out. Counted here are about 41,000 clones, roughly three quarters occurring once; the ten biggest clones make up 20% to 25%. The sample in question was peripheral blood mononuclear cells (PBMCs), obtained at baseline. This receptor was identified in a human donor with classical Hodgkin lymphoma. The chain links TRBV25-1 to TRBJ2-7; D gene ambiguous. The CDR3 spells CASSESGGWEQYF. The CDR3 nucleotides read TGTGCCAGCAGTGAATCTGGTGGGTGGGAGCAGTACTTC.